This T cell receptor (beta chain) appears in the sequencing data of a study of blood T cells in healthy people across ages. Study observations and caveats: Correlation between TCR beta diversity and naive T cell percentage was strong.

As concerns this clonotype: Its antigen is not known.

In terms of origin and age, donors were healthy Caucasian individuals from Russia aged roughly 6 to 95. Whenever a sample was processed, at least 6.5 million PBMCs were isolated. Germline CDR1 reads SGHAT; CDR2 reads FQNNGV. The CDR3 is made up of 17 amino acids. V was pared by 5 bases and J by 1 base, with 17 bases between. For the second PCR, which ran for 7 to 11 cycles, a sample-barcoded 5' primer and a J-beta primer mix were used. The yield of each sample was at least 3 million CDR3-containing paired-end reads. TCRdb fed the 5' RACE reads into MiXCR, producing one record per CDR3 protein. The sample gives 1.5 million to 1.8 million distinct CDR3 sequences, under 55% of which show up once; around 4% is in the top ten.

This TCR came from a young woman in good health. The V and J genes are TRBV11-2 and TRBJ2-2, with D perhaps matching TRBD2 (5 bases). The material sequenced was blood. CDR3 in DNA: TGTGCCAGCAGCCGGTTCCTCCTACGGGAGAACACCGGGGAGCTGTTTTTT. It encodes CASSRFLLRENTGELFF.